This T cell receptor (beta chain) was sequenced in a study of shared clonotypes between healthy human individuals. Study as a whole: The donors, a couple of women and a few men, were aged 18 to 49.

Authors' methods: Junction-only sequences produced by ImmunoSEQ had no quality scores, so filtering differed. Assay: immunoSEQ multiplex PCR; the TCRdb copy retains only in-frame clones and omits some. V and J calls and clone size are given by that table; D and trimming were obtained from the DNA. The table shows under 2,500,000 clones, with approximately 95% occurring only once. Germline V gene lookup returns CDR1 SGHRS and CDR2 YFSETQ. V dropped 0 bases and J dropped 9 bases, with 19 bases sitting between them. This CDR3 region has 16 residues. General study results and limits: The generation probabilities recorded for non-shared clonotypes fell below those of clonotypes shared by all four donors.

Among the donors, all were Caucasian adults who lived in Nashville, Tennessee. About this clone itself: The antigen is not known.

Sequencing was done on a sample of naive CD4+ T cells sorted from blood. Subset in this sample: CD45RA+ positively selected. This TCR was recovered from a man aged 18 to 29 in good health. V and J are TRBV5-1 and TRBJ2-1, with D uncertain. CDR3 protein: CASSLESGPRWGEQFF. CDR3 nucleotide sequence: TGCGCCAGCAGCTTGGAATCCGGGCCTAGGTGGGGTGAGCAGTTCTTC.